A single T cell receptor beta chain is shown here with its context. This specimen comes from a study of T cell responses to AZD1222 COVID-19 vaccine. Germline lookup yields CDR1 MNHEY and CDR2 SVGEGT. The CDR3 extends over 15 amino acids. V lost 0 bases to trimming and J lost 4 bases, with 13 bases between them. This table comes from immunoSEQ multiplex PCR, and its TCRdb copy is limited to in-frame clones, with some not included. This sample has more than 100,000 clones, with nearly 90% found just once. The rearrangement links TRBV6-2 or TRBV6-3 to TRBJ2-7; maybe TRBD2 (7 bases). This specimen was peripheral blood, taken on day 0 of AZD1222 vaccination. The clonotype was recovered from an adult in good health. CDR3 DNA sequence: TGTGCCAGCAGTTACTCTGGGGGGGGCACTTACGAGCAGTACTTC. It is translated as CASSYSGGGTYEQYF.